This T cell receptor (beta chain) is drawn from a study of control samples from healthy donors and cancer patients. Profiling relied on immunoSEQ multiplex PCR, and the TCRdb table lists in-frame clones only, not all of them. This sample yields 150,000 to 200,000 clones, of which approximately 90% are seen a single time; more than 1.3% belongs to the top ten. Germline V lookup: CDR1 MGHRA, CDR2 YSYEKL. The V gene end was trimmed by 2 bases and the J gene end by 7 bases; junction bases not matched to a gene: 3. The CDR3 runs to 15 residues. The chain joins TRBV4-1 to TRBJ2-1, with 12 bases identical to TRBD2. The TCR sequence derives from a young man in good health. Sequencing was done on a sample of blood. DNA for the CDR3: TGCGCCAGCAGCCAACTGACTAGCGGGAGAAATGAGCAGTTCTTC. Amino acids: CASSQLTSGRNEQFF.